These T cell receptor beta chains were read from a single sample in a study of T cells in lung cancer brain metastases. The method was immunoSEQ multiplex PCR; TCRdb's version includes in-frame clones alone and lacks a portion of them. The profile shows thousands of clones, 84% of them singletons. Sequenced: tumor tissue from the primary lung tumor. These receptor sequences come from a woman aged 50 to 65 with non-small cell lung cancer. The CDR3 runs from the conserved cysteine through the conserved F or W.

cdr3_aa: CASHSGLAGEEQFF
cdr3_length: 14
j_call: TRBJ2-1
v_call: TRBV5-1

cdr3_aa: CARSSNRAGDETQYF
cdr3_length: 15
j_call: TRBJ2-5
v_call: TRBV5-3

cdr3_aa: CASSLVREGEQYF
cdr3_length: 13
j_call: TRBJ2-7
v_call: TRBV5-8

cdr3_aa: CASSVGRTAPSTDTQYF
cdr3_length: 17
j_call: TRBJ2-3
v_call: TRBV6-1

cdr3_aa: CASTGNYEQYF
cdr3_length: 11
j_call: TRBJ2-7
v_call: TRBV28

cdr3_aa: CASSSGTSPYEQYF
cdr3_length: 14
j_call: TRBJ2-7
v_call: TRBV11-2

cdr3_aa: CASTDRPSDTQYF
cdr3_length: 13
j_call: TRBJ2-3
v_call: TRBV6-1

cdr3_aa: CATSSGATNEKLFF
cdr3_length: 14
j_call: TRBJ1-4
v_call: TRBV15

cdr3_aa: CASSRYNEQFF
cdr3_length: 11
j_call: TRBJ2-1
v_call: TRBV28

cdr3_aa: CASSPPDRRYEQFF
cdr3_length: 14
j_call: TRBJ2-1
v_call: TRBV4-1

cdr3_aa: CASSRRMGHSPASSYNEQFF
cdr3_length: 20
j_call: TRBJ2-1
v_call: TRBV28

cdr3_aa: CSVGGSEKLFF
cdr3_length: 11
j_call: TRBJ1-4
v_call: TRBV29-1

cdr3_aa: CASSYNRGGGYTF
cdr3_length: 13
j_call: TRBJ1-2
v_call: TRBV5-5

cdr3_aa: CASSQSSTLFSYEQYF
cdr3_length: 16
j_call: TRBJ2-7
v_call: TRBV2

cdr3_aa: CASSPETSGNNEQFF
cdr3_length: 15
j_call: TRBJ2-1
v_call: TRBV7-9

cdr3_aa: CASSPAFRVGETQYF
cdr3_length: 15
j_call: TRBJ2-5
v_call: TRBV9

cdr3_aa: CASSESQGPDTQYF
cdr3_length: 14
j_call: TRBJ2-3
v_call: TRBV6-1